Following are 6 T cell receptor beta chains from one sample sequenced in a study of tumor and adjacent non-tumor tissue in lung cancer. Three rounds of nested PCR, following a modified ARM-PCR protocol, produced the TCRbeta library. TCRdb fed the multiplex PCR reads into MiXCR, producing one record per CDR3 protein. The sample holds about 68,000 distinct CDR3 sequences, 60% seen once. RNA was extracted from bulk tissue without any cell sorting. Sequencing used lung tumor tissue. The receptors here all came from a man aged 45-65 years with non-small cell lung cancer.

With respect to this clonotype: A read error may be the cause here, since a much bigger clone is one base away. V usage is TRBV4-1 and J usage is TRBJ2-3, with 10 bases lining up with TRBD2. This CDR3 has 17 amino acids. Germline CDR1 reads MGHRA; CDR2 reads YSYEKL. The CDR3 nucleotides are TGCGCCAGCAGCCAAATTGCGGGACTAGCGCTCACAGATATGCAGTATTTT. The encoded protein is CASSQIAGLALTDMQYF.

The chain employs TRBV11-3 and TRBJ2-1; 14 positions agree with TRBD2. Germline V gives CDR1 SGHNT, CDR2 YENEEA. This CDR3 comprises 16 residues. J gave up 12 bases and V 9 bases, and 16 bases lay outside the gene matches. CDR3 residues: CARDASGTSGRDGQFF. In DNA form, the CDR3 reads TGTGCCAGGGACGCCAGCGGGACTAGCGGGAGAGATGGGCAGTTCTTC.

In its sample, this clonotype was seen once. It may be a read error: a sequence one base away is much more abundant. CDR3 in amino acids: CAWSGTSGRTDTKYF. For the CDR3, the DNA is TGTGCCTGGAGTGGGACTAGCGGACGCACAGATACGAAGTATTTT. The chain carries TRBV30 and TRBJ2-3, with 10 nucleotides matching TRBD2. CDR1 and CDR2 from the germline V gene are GTSNPN and SVGIG (reference sequence). This CDR3 has 15 amino acids.

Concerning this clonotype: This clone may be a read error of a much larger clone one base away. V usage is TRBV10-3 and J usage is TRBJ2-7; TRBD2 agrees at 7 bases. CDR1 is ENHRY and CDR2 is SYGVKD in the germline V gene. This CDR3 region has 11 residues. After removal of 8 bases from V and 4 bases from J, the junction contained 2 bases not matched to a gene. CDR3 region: CAILGGYEQYF. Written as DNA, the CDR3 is TGTGCCATCTTGGGGGGGTACGAGCAGTACTTC.

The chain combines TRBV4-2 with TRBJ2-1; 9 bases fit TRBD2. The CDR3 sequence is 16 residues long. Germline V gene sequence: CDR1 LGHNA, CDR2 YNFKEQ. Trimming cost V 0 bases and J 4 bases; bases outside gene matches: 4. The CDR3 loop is CASSQDQAGGYNEQFF. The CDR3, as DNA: TGTGCCAGCAGCCAAGATCAAGCGGGGGGATACAATGAGCAGTTCTTC.

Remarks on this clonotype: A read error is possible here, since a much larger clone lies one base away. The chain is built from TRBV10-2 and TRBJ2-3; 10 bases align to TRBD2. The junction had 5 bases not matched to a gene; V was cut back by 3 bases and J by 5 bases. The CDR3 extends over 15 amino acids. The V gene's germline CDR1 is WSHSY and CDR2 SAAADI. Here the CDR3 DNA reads TGCGCCAGCAGTGACTTTAGCGGGAGGAGAGATACGCAGTATTTT. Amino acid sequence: CASSDFSGRRDTQYF.